This T cell receptor (beta chain) was recovered during a study of blood T cell repertoires in COVID-19. About the study: Material from acute and convalescent COVID-19 was sourced from the United States, Italy and Spain.

Trimming removed 2 bases at V and 4 bases at J, with 14 bases between. The CDR3 is made up of 14 amino acids. The germline V gene encodes CDR1 SQVTM and CDR2 ANQGSEA. The repertoire was sequenced with immunoSEQ multiplex PCR; TCRdb's copy has only in-frame clones and lacks some. In the table there are nearly 350,000 clones, more than 85% of which are singletons. The specimen was PBMCs or T cells enriched from blood (not recorded which). The chain combines TRBV29-1 with TRBJ1-2; TRBD1 is a possible D gene (5 bases). This TCR was sampled from a woman between 25 and 40 years old who had recovered from COVID-19. The CDR3 region has the DNA TGCAGCGTTGAACCGCCGGGGGTCGTCTATGGCTACACCTTC. It translates to CSVEPPGVVYGYTF.